This is a list of T cell receptor beta chains from one sample in a study of CD8 T cells in Susac syndrome. TCRdb recomputed calls from the immunoSEQ multiplex PCR reads with MiXCR, one row per CDR3 protein. The sample records 90,000 to 150,000 distinct CDR3 sequences, about nine tenths being singletons. Source material: CD4+ T cells from PBMCs. The receptors stem from a human donor in good health. CDR3s include the opening cysteine and the closing phenylalanine or tryptophan. A D gene is named only where the DNA matches it firmly. Clone size, where shown, is once, few, many, or a class for clones that have expanded.

size: NA
D: TRBD1
V: TRBV5-4
J: TRBJ1-6
DNA: TGTGCCAGCAGCTACAAGGGACAGGGACAGGGACCCCTCCACTTT
CDR3: CASSYKGQGQGPLHF

size: NA
D: NA
V: TRBV25-1
J: TRBJ2-3
DNA: TGTGCCAGCAGTGAGGAACCCTTTAGCAGGGGCACAGATACGCAGTATTTT
CDR3: CASSEEPFSRGTDTQYF

size: NA
D: TRBD2
V: TRBV5-1
J: TRBJ2-7
DNA: TGCGCCAGCAGCTCTACCATTAGCGGGAGGGCCTACGAGCAGTACTTC
CDR3: CASSSTISGRAYEQYF

size: NA
D: NA
V: TRBV14
J: TRBJ2-3
DNA: TGTGCCAGCAGCCAAGATTTGTCGGGCAGGGCTATAGATACGCAGTATTTT
CDR3: CASSQDLSGRAIDTQYF

size: once
D: NA
V: TRBV12-5
J: TRBJ2-7
DNA: TGTGCTAGTGGGACCCACGGGGCCTACGAAGGGCAGTACTTC
CDR3: CASGTHGAYEGQYF

size: NA
D: TRBD1
V: TRBV10-3
J: TRBJ1-1
DNA: TGTGCCATCAGGAGGACAGGGACGAACACTGAAGCTTTCTTT
CDR3: CAIRRTGTNTEAFF

size: once
D: NA
V: TRBV20-1
J: TRBJ2-3
DNA: TGCAGTGCCCCTGGGGGCGGGGGCGCCGGGGGTACGCAGTATTTT
CDR3: CSAPGGGGAGGTQYF

size: NA
D: NA
V: TRBV10-3
J: TRBJ2-7
DNA: TGTGCCGGGGGGGACAAGCCCTACGAGCAGTACTTC
CDR3: CAGGDKPYEQYF

size: once
D: NA
V: TRBV18
J: TRBJ1-5
DNA: TGTGCCAGCTCATCGGGACGTGTTCAGCCCCAGCATTTT
CDR3: CASSSGRVQPQHF

size: NA
D: TRBD2
V: TRBV20-1
J: TRBJ2-7
DNA: TGCAGTGCTGGAGGACTAGCGGGAGACGAGCAGTACTTC
CDR3: CSAGGLAGDEQYF

size: NA
D: TRBD1
V: TRBV23-1
J: TRBJ1-4
DNA: TGCGCCAGCAGTCAACCCGGGACAGCATTTGAAAAACTGTTTTTT
CDR3: CASSQPGTAFEKLFF

size: NA
D: NA
V: TRBV4-3
J: TRBJ1-1
DNA: TGCGCCAGCAGCCAAGCCCGGACAGTCAACACTGAAGCTTTCTTT
CDR3: CASSQARTVNTEAFF

size: few
D: NA
V: TRBV4-3
J: TRBJ1-1
DNA: TGCGCCAGCAGCCACGTAGGGGGGAGGGACACTGAAGCTTTCTTT
CDR3: CASSHVGGRDTEAFF

size: NA
D: TRBD1
V: TRBV5-1
J: TRBJ1-1
DNA: TGCGCCAGCAGCTCGGGACAGGGAGGCCCTACTGAAGCTTTCTTT
CDR3: CASSSGQGGPTEAFF

size: NA
D: NA
V: TRBV28
J: TRBJ1-1
DNA: TGTGCCAGCATTAGACAGATGAACACTGAAGCTTTCTTT
CDR3: CASIRQMNTEAFF

size: NA
D: NA
V: TRBV6-5
J: TRBJ2-7
DNA: TGTGCCAGCAGTTACTCGAAAACAACCGAGCAGTACTTC
CDR3: CASSYSKTTEQYF

size: NA
D: TRBD1
V: TRBV5-4
J: TRBJ1-4
DNA: TGTGCCAGCAGCTTGGCACAGGGGGGGGAAAAACTGTTTTTT
CDR3: CASSLAQGGEKLFF

size: NA
D: NA
V: TRBV20-1
J: TRBJ1-2
DNA: TGCAGTGCTAGAGGGTCAGGTAACCCTAACTATGGCTACACCTTC
CDR3: CSARGSGNPNYGYTF

size: once
D: NA
V: TRBV12-5
J: TRBJ1-2
DNA: TGTGCTAGTGGACCGGCCGTAAATGGCTACACCTTC
CDR3: CASGPAVNGYTF

size: NA
D: TRBD1
V: TRBV20-1
J: TRBJ1-2
DNA: TGCAGTGCTAGAGACAGGGGGCTCGGTGGTGGCTACACCTTC
CDR3: CSARDRGLGGGYTF

size: NA
D: NA
V: TRBV20-1
J: TRBJ1-2
DNA: TGCAGTGCTAGAGTACAGGGACGTAGCTATGGCTACACCTTC
CDR3: CSARVQGRSYGYTF

size: NA
D: NA
V: TRBV19
J: TRBJ2-7
DNA: TGTGCCAGTATGAACTCCTCCTACGAGCAGTACTTC
CDR3: CASMNSSYEQYF

size: NA
D: NA
V: TRBV4-3
J: TRBJ2-2
DNA: TGCGCCAGCAGTTTCGACAGAACGAACACCGGGGAGCTGTTTTTT
CDR3: CASSFDRTNTGELFF

size: NA
D: NA
V: TRBV7-2
J: TRBJ2-3
DNA: TGTGCCAGCAGCTTAGTCTTCGGCGGGGACAGCACAGATACGCAGTATTTT
CDR3: CASSLVFGGDSTDTQYF

size: NA
D: NA
V: TRBV6-1
J: TRBJ1-1
DNA: TGTGCCAGCAGTCCCGGACGGCTCACATCAGACGCTGAAGCTTTCTTT
CDR3: CASSPGRLTSDAEAFF

size: NA
D: TRBD1
V: TRBV5-5
J: TRBJ1-2
DNA: TGTGCCAGCAGCTTCGACAGGGTATATGGCTACACCTTC
CDR3: CASSFDRVYGYTF

size: NA
D: TRBD2
V: TRBV30
J: TRBJ2-1
DNA: TGTGCCTGGCACAGGATCCTAGCGGGAAACCCCTCCTTAGGGGAGCAGTTCTTC
CDR3: CAWHRILAGNPSLGEQFF

size: NA
D: TRBD2
V: TRBV20-1
J: TRBJ2-1
DNA: TGCAGTGCTAGGGAGCTAGCGGGAGTTTACAATGAGCAGTTCTTC
CDR3: CSARELAGVYNEQFF

size: NA
D: TRBD1
V: TRBV20-1
J: TRBJ1-1
DNA: TGCAGTGCTAGAGGAGGGACAGGGGGCGCCCGGTATGTCACTGAAGCTTTCTTT
CDR3: CSARGGTGGARYVTEAFF

size: NA
D: TRBD2
V: TRBV9
J: TRBJ2-7
DNA: TGTGCCAGCAGCGTGGGACTAGCCGGCGGGGACGAGCAGTACTTC
CDR3: CASSVGLAGGDEQYF

size: NA
D: NA
V: TRBV21-1
J: TRBJ2-1
DNA: TGTGCCAGCAGCAACCCCCCCACATCGAGCTCCTACAATGAGCAGTTCTTC
CDR3: CASSNPPTSSSYNEQFF

size: NA
D: NA
V: TRBV21-1
J: TRBJ2-7
DNA: TGTGCCAGCAGCGGCCGACAGGGTTTTTACGAGCAGTACTTC
CDR3: CASSGRQGFYEQYF

size: NA
D: TRBD2
V: TRBV6-2/TRBV6-3
J: TRBJ2-1
DNA: TGTGCCAGCAGTCCCCCTCGCGGGAGTTATAATGAGCAGTTCTTC
CDR3: CASSPPRGSYNEQFF

size: NA
D: NA
V: TRBV5-4
J: TRBJ2-2
DNA: TGTGCCAGCAGCGGAGTTAGACACACCGGGGAGCTGTTTTTT
CDR3: CASSGVRHTGELFF

size: NA
D: NA
V: TRBV29-1
J: TRBJ2-5
DNA: TGCAGCGTCGCCCCGGACGGGGGCAGACTGAAAGAGACCCAGTACTTC
CDR3: CSVAPDGGRLKETQYF

size: NA
D: NA
V: TRBV18
J: TRBJ2-6
DNA: TGTGCCAGCTCACCGCCCGACAGAATCTCTGGGGCCAACGTCCTGACTTTC
CDR3: CASSPPDRISGANVLTF

size: NA
D: NA
V: TRBV25-1
J: TRBJ1-1
DNA: TGTGCCAGCAGTAACACAGGGCCACCAAATGAAGCTTTCTTT
CDR3: CASSNTGPPNEAFF

size: once
D: TRBD2
V: TRBV5-1
J: TRBJ2-7
DNA: TGCGCCAGCAGCTTGGGACTAGCGGGGCGGGTTTCCTACGAGCAGTACTTC
CDR3: CASSLGLAGRVSYEQYF

size: NA
D: NA
V: TRBV20-1
J: TRBJ2-1
DNA: TGCAGTGCTAGGCACACGGGACTCTCCTACAATGAGCAGTTCTTC
CDR3: CSARHTGLSYNEQFF

size: once
D: TRBD1
V: TRBV3-1
J: TRBJ1-1
DNA: TGTGCCAGCAGCCAAGAGGAAGGACAGGGACACACTGAAGCTTTCTTT
CDR3: CASSQEEGQGHTEAFF